Reported below is one T cell receptor (beta chain). The sample is drawn from a study of blood T cell repertoires in COVID-19. Turning to the study itself: The origin of the acute and convalescent COVID-19 samples was the United States, Italy and Spain. In each case, the material was cDNA or gDNA derived from T cells, B-cell-depleted T cells, or PBMCs.

CDR1 KGHSH and CDR2 LQKENI come from the germline V gene. With V trimmed by 3 bases and J by 4 bases, 6 bases remained unmatched. This CDR3 spans 16 amino acids. Methods used by the authors: For nucleated cells, counts were estimated from reference gene primer amplification. The protocol was immunoSEQ multiplex PCR, while the TCRdb copy is restricted to in-frame clones and leaves out a portion. That table is the source of V, J and clone size, and D and trimming were worked out from the DNA. This sample has some 290,000 clones, with approximately 82% found just once. The gene calls are TRBV18 and TRBJ2-2; 9 nucleotides agree with TRBD1. Source material: peripheral blood. This TCR was recovered from a man in his fifties or sixties who had recovered from COVID-19. This CDR3 reads CASSPEDRGVTGELFF. CDR3 bases: TGTGCCAGCTCACCCGAGGACAGGGGCGTCACCGGGGAGCTGTTTTTT.